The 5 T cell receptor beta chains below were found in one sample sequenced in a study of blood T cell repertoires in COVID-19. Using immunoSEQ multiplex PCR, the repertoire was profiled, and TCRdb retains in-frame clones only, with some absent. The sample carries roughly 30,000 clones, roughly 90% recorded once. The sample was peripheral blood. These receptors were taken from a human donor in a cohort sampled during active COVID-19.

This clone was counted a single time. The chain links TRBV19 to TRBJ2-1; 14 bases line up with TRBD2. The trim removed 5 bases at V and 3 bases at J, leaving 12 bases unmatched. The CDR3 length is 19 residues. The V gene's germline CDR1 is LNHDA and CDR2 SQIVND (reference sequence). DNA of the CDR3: TGTGCCAGTAGTTCCCGGACTAGCGGGGGGCCCACTAACTACAATGAGCAGTTCTTC. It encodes CASSSRTSGGPTNYNEQFF.

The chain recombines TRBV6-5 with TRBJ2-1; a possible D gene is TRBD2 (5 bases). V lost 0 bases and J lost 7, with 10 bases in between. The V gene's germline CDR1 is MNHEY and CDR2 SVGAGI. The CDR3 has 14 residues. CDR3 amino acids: CASSYSTSGNEQFF. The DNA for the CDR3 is TGTGCCAGCAGTTACTCGACTTCGGGGAATGAGCAGTTCTTC.

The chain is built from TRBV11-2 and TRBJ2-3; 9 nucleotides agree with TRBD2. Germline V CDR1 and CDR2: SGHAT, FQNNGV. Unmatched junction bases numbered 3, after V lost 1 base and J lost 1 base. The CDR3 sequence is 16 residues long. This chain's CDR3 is CASSLGAGGGTDTQYF. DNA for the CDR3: TGTGCCAGCAGCTTAGGAGCGGGGGGCGGCACAGATACGCAGTATTTT.

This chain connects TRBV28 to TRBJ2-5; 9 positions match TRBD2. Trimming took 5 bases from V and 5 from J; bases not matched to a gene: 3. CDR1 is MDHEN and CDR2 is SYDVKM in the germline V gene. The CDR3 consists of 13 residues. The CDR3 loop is CASSRGGAETQYF. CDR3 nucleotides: TGTGCCAGCAGTCGCGGGGGGGCGGAGACCCAGTACTTC.

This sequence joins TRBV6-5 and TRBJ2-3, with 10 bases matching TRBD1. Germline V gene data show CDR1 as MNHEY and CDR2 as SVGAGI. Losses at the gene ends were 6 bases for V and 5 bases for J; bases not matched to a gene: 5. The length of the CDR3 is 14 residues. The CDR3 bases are TGTGCCAGCAGCCGACGGACAGGGGGAGATACGCAGTATTTT. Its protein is CASSRRTGGDTQYF.